This TCR beta chain was identified in a study of cytomegalovirus exposure and HLA in healthy donors. TCRdb's table, derived via immunoSEQ multiplex PCR, lists solely in-frame clones and lacks some. The table lists roughly 250,000 clones, around 87% of them singletons. The CDR3 consists of 18 residues. V dropped 2 bases and J dropped 6; count of bases not matched to a gene: 16. The germline V gene has CDR1 SGHDT and CDR2 YYEEEE. The chain has TRBV5-6 and TRBJ2-2, with TRBD2 matching 7 bases. This sequence originates from a young woman in good health and CMV-seronegative. What was sequenced was PBMCs. The CDR3, as DNA: TGTGCCAGCAGCTTCAGGTCTTTTCGCGGGGAGGGATCCGGGGAGCTGTTTTTT. Protein sequence: CASSFRSFRGEGSGELFF. The full variable domain, rest sourced from reference TRBV5-6 and TRBJ2-2, is DAGVTQSPTHLIKTRGQQVTLRCSPKSGHDTVSWYQQALGQGPQFIFQYYEEEERQRGNFPDRFSGHQFPNYSSELNVNALLLGDSALYLCASSFRSFRGEGSGELFFGEGSRLTVL.